The present entry profiles one T cell receptor beta chain with its context. The source of the sample is a study of OX40 agonist ivuxolimab in advanced cancers. Study-level background: It was permissible to have had prior anti-PD-1, anti-PD-L1 or anti-CTLA-4 therapy, and around 40% had some.

The repertoire was sequenced with immunoSEQ multiplex PCR; TCRdb's copy has only in-frame clones and lacks some. The sample includes around 50,000 clones, 60% to 85% seen only once; the top ten take 1.5% to 2%. CDR3 length equals 13 residues. The V end lost 5 bases, the J end lost 5 bases, and 12 bases lay between the germline ends. The V gene's germline CDR1 is SGHNT and CDR2 YENEEA. The starting material was CD4+ or CD8+ T cells sorted from blood, obtained in a trial of the OX40 agonist ivuxolimab. This rearrangement joins TRBV11-3 to TRBJ2-5; D may be TRBD2 (6 bases). The TCR was taken from an adult with an advanced solid tumor such as melanoma, head and neck, liver or kidney cancer. The CDR3 sequence: CASSQLAGETQYF. The DNA for the CDR3 is TGTGCCAGCAGCCAGTTGGCGGGGGAGACCCAGTACTTC.